These 25 T cell receptor beta chains were all obtained from the same sample, sequenced in a study of cytomegalovirus exposure and HLA in healthy donors. Data came from immunoSEQ multiplex PCR; TCRdb stores just in-frame clones and leaves some out. The table lists some 120,000 clones, around 90% of them singletons. The sample comprised PBMCs. The receptor source for this set is a woman between 18 and 29 years old in good health and CMV-seronegative.

The V and J genes are TRBV29-1 and TRBJ2-7; 10 nucleotides line up with TRBD2. Germline V CDR1 and CDR2: SQVTM, ANQGSEA. The CDR3 is 13 residues long. The V and J ends lost 4 bases and 3 bases, in that order; junction bases with no gene match: 3. CDR3 coding DNA: TGCAGCGTTGTTGCTAGCGGGGGCTACGAGCAGTACTTC. Its protein is CSVVASGGYEQYF.

This clone was counted a few times. The chain joins TRBV27 to TRBJ1-2, with 10 bases aligning to TRBD1. The CDR3 runs to 14 residues. J lost 6 bases, V lost 3 bases, and 4 bases had no gene match. Germline V gene data show CDR1 as MNHEY and CDR2 as SMNVEV (reference sequence). CDR3 residues: CASSLDRGKDGYTF. The CDR3 nucleotides are TGTGCCAGCAGTTTGGACAGGGGGAAGGATGGCTACACCTTC.

This clone was seen ten or more times. The rearrangement links TRBV10-3 to TRBJ1-6; perhaps TRBD1 as D (5 bases). The V gene lost 4 bases and the J gene lost 4 bases, with 14 bases spanning the gap. Looked up from germline, CDR1 is ENHRY and CDR2 is SYGVKD. This CDR3 spans 16 amino acids. The CDR3 loop reads CAISGGTGGYNSPLHF. CDR3 DNA: TGTGCCATCAGTGGGGGGACCGGAGGGTATAATTCACCCCTCCACTTT.

The V gene is TRBV6-6, the J gene TRBJ1-2, with 9 positions matching TRBD1. The J segment lost 8 bases and the V segment lost 5 bases, leaving 6 bases of the junction unmatched. CDR3 length equals 13 residues. Per the germline V gene, CDR1 is MNHNY and CDR2 is SVGAGI (reference sequence). This CDR3 reads CASSRQGGDGYTF. For the CDR3, the DNA is TGTGCCAGCAGTCGACAGGGGGGTGACGGCTACACCTTC.

The J gene is TRBJ2-7, the V gene TRBV10-3; 7 bases align to TRBD1. Unmatched junction bases numbered 9, after V lost 8 bases and J lost 2 bases. CDR1 is ENHRY and CDR2 is SYGVKD in the germline V gene. The CDR3 extends over 14 amino acids. DNA of the CDR3: TGTGCCATCGGCCGGGACAGATATCCCTACGAGCAGTACTTC. Translating it yields CAIGRDRYPYEQYF.

This rearrangement joins TRBV11-2 to TRBJ2-1, with D unresolved. Trimming left V 0 bases short and J 7 bases short, with 13 bases between. The CDR3 sequence is 15 residues long. Per germline, CDR1 SGHAT and CDR2 FQNNGV. CDR3 coding DNA: TGTGCCAGCAGCTTAGATCTATCGGTAGCAAATGAGCAGTTCTTC. It codes for CASSLDLSVANEQFF.

The chain is built from TRBV11-3 and TRBJ2-2; 9 bases map to TRBD1. The CDR3 has 16 amino acids. Germline loops: CDR1 SGHNT, CDR2 YENEEA. Trimming removed 4 bases from V and 5 bases from J; junction bases left unmatched: 8. Here the CDR3 reads CASSSRTGQGTGELFF. DNA of the CDR3: TGTGCCAGCAGCTCACGTACGGGACAGGGTACCGGGGAGCTGTTTTTT. Variable domain in full (rest from reference TRBV11-3 and TRBJ2-2): EAGVVQSPRYKIIEKKQPVAFWCNPISGHNTLYWYLQNLGQGPELLIRYENEEAVDDSQLPKDRFSAERLKGVDSTLKIQPAELGDSAVYLCASSSRTGQGTGELFFGEGSRLTVL.

The chain recombines TRBV11-2 with TRBJ2-7; weak D call: TRBD1 (6 bases). Trimming took off 3 bases at V and 3 bases at J, with 9 bases between the two ends. CDR1 is SGHAT, CDR2 FQNNGV, per germline. The CDR3 contains 13 residues. DNA of the CDR3: TGTGCCAGCAGCTTTGGGACAAACTACGAGCAGTACTTC. Its translation: CASSFGTNYEQYF.

The chain has TRBV28 and TRBJ2-2; 7 bases agree with TRBD1. Germline CDR1 and CDR2: MDHEN and SYDVKM. There are 17 residues in the CDR3. Losses at the gene ends were 3 bases for V and 1 base for J; bases not matched to a gene: 8. CDR3 DNA: TGTGCCAGCAGTTTTACAGGGGCCGGCGAGAACACCGGGGAGCTGTTTTTT. This codes for CASSFTGAGENTGELFF.

This rearrangement joins TRBV9 to TRBJ1-1; 10 bases fit TRBD1. The germline gives CDR1 SGDLS, CDR2 YYNGEE. CDR3 size: 16 residues. The trim removed 3 bases at V and 1 base at J, leaving 6 bases unmatched. In nucleotides, the CDR3 is TGTGCCAGCAGCGCGTGGGACAGGGGTCGGAACACTGAAGCTTTCTTT. This gives the protein CASSAWDRGRNTEAFF.

V is TRBV19 and J is TRBJ2-7; the D gene is possibly TRBD1 (5 bases). Germline assignment: CDR1 LNHDA and CDR2 SQIVND (reference sequence). V was trimmed by 5 bases and J by 2 bases, leaving 25 bases between them. The CDR3 length is 18 residues. The CDR3 nucleotides read TGTGCCAGTAGTCCTTCGACAGACCCGATCGGGTATACCTACGAGCAGTACTTC. The encoded protein is CASSPSTDPIGYTYEQYF.

CDR3 amino acids: CASSYQQGRGQPQHF. The CDR3 DNA reads TGTGCCAGCAGTTACCAACAGGGGAGAGGTCAGCCCCAGCATTTT. The V and J genes are TRBV6-6 and TRBJ1-5; TRBD1 matches 7 bases. The V gene's germline CDR1 is MNHNY and CDR2 SVGAGI (reference sequence). The CDR3 covers 15 residues. J lost 6 bases, V lost 2 bases, and 7 bases had no gene match.

This clone was recorded once. This chain uses TRBV5-4 with TRBJ2-7; D perhaps matches TRBD1 (7 bases). With 4 bases removed from V and 5 bases from J, the gap between germline ends came to 19 bases. The CDR3 runs to 15 residues. Germline V CDR1 and CDR2: SGHNT, YYREEE (reference sequence). The CDR3 nucleotides read TGTGCCAGCAGCGGACAGGAGGGTCTCCGGGACGAGCAGTACTTC. Amino acids: CASSGQEGLRDEQYF.

The chain links TRBV7-6 to TRBJ2-2; 7 nucleotides align to TRBD2. The CDR3 has 17 residues. V lost 5 bases, J lost 3 bases, and 12 bases stayed unmatched. The V gene's germline CDR1 is SGHVS and CDR2 FNYEAQ. The DNA for the CDR3 is TGTGCCAGCAGCCCCAAGGGAGGCGGGGGATACACCGGGGAGCTGTTTTTT. It codes for CASSPKGGGGYTGELFF. The complete variable domain, with remaining parts taken from reference TRBV7-6 and TRBJ2-2, reads GAGVSQSPRYKVTKRGQDVALRCDPISGHVSLYWYRQALGQGPEFLTYFNYEAQQDKSGLPNDRFSAERPEGSISTLTIQRTEQRDSAMYRCASSPKGGGGYTGELFFGEGSRLTVL.

The chain links TRBV7-9 to TRBJ2-5, with TRBD2 matching over 11 bases. V shed 5 bases, J shed 4 bases, and the junction held 6 bases outside the gene matches. The CDR3 has 15 residues. Germline V CDR1 and CDR2: SEHNR, FQNEAQ (reference sequence). The CDR3 DNA reads as TGTGCCAGCAGCCTCGGACTAGCGGGTGGAGAGACCCAGTACTTC. It translates to CASSLGLAGGETQYF.

This chain uses TRBV30 with TRBJ1-1, with a weak D call TRBD1 (5 bases). V gave up 3 bases and J gave up 4 bases, with 15 bases separating them. This CDR3 has 14 amino acids. CDR1 GTSNPN and CDR2 SVGIG come from the germline V gene (reference sequence). The CDR3 nucleotides read TGTGCCTGGAGGGGGGATCCGGGAGGCACTGAAGCTTTCTTT. Amino acid sequence: CAWRGDPGGTEAFF.

Of note for this clone: In the same sample, other DNA sequences code for this CDR3. The chain is built from TRBV11-2 and TRBJ2-7, with 10 bases lining up with TRBD2. The germline V gene has CDR1 SGHAT and CDR2 FQNNGV. Germline trimming cut 3 bases from V and 2 bases from J; bases unmatched to any gene: 4. The CDR3 has 15 amino acids. The CDR3 region is CASSFGTSGAYEQYF. CDR3 sequence (DNA): TGTGCCAGCAGCTTTGGAACTAGCGGGGCCTACGAGCAGTACTTC.

The chain recombines TRBV5-6 with TRBJ1-2, with 7 bases fitting TRBD1. V gave up 4 bases and J gave up 7 bases; unmatched junction bases: 10. CDR3 length: 14 amino acids. Germline values: CDR1 SGHDT, CDR2 YYEEEE. The CDR3 loop reads CASSTRGAEGGYTF. CDR3 sequence (DNA): TGTGCCAGCAGCACCAGGGGGGCCGAAGGTGGCTACACCTTC.

The rearrangement links TRBV21-1 to TRBJ2-1; TRBD2 is the table's D call and was not checked against the DNA. TRBV21-1 is marked as a pseudogene. This CDR3 contains 21 residues. CDR3 bases: TGTGCCAGCAGCCTTGACAGCCCCGGGACTAGCGGGCCCGGCTCCTACAATGAGCAGTTCTTC. It encodes CASSLDSPGTSGPGSYNEQFF.

This clone was recorded only once. J is TRBJ2-7 and V is TRBV14; the D is unclear. The CDR3 extends over 12 amino acids. In germline, CDR1 is SGHDN, CDR2 FVKESK. The ends were cut back, 4 bases at V and 7 bases at J, with 11 bases in the middle. The CDR3 loop is CASSPAPREQYF. Here the CDR3 DNA reads TGTGCCAGCAGCCCCGCGCCGCGTGAGCAGTACTTC.

This clone appeared a few times. The chain uses TRBV19 and TRBJ1-2; the match to TRBD1 covers 10 bases. CDR3 length equals 16 residues. Germline CDR1 reads LNHDA; CDR2 reads SQIVND (reference sequence). V lost 6 bases and J lost 0; bases outside the gene matches: 7. CDR3 nucleotides: TGTGCCAGTAGAACCCCCGGGACAGGGGCTAACTATGGCTACACCTTC. Protein product: CASRTPGTGANYGYTF.

The CDR3 DNA reads TGCGCCAGCAGTAAAGGGGACAACAATGAGCAGTTCTTC. Amino acids: CASSKGDNNEQFF. The V call is TRBV5-1, the J call TRBJ2-1, with D possibly matching TRBD1 (6 bases). This CDR3 is 13 amino acids long. V was trimmed by 5 bases and J by 5 bases, leaving 11 bases between them. Germline V lookup: CDR1 SGHRS, CDR2 YFSETQ. Full variable domain (remainder filled in from reference TRBV5-1 and TRBJ2-1): KAGVTQTPRYLIKTRGQQVTLSCSPISGHRSVSWYQQTPGQGLQFLFEYFSETQRNKGNFPGRFSGRQFSNSRSEMNVSTLELGDSALYLCASSKGDNNEQFFGPGTRLTVL.

This rearrangement joins TRBV18 to TRBJ1-1; D unresolved. V was cut by 2 bases and J by 4 bases, with 8 bases left in between. This CDR3 contains 13 residues. Germline CDR1 is KGHSH and CDR2 is LQKENI. CDR3 sequence: CASSPGELTEAFF. The CDR3 coding sequence is TGTGCCAGCTCACCAGGTGAACTCACTGAAGCTTTCTTT.

The V and J genes are TRBV4-1 and TRBJ2-5; D not certain. Trimming shortened V by 1 base and J by 4 bases, and 7 bases separated the two germline ends. The germline V gene encodes CDR1 MGHRA and CDR2 YSYEKL. This CDR3 has 13 residues. CDR3 region: CASSQVLPETQYF. The DNA for the CDR3 is TGCGCCAGCAGCCAAGTTCTCCCAGAGACCCAGTACTTC.

The rearrangement joins TRBV4-2 to TRBJ2-3; the match to TRBD2 covers 7 bases. CDR3 size: 14 residues. V lost 4 bases and J lost 1; bases outside the gene matches: 2. The V gene's germline CDR1 is LGHNA and CDR2 YNFKEQ. The DNA for the CDR3 is TGTGCCAGCAGCCCAACTAGCGGCACAGATACGCAGTATTTT. It yields the protein CASSPTSGTDTQYF.